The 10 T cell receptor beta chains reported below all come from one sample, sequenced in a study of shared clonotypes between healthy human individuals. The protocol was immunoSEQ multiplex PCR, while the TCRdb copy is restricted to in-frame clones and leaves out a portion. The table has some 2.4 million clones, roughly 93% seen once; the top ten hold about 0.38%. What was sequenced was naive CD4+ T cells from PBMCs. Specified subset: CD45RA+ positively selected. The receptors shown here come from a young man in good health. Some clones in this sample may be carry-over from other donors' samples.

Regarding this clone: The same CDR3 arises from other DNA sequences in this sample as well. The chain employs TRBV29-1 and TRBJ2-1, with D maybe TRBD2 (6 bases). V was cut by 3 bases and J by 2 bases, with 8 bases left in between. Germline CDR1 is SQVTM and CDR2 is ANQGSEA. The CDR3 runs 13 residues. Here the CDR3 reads CSVEGGAYNEQFF. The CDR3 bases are TGCAGCGTTGAGGGGGGAGCCTACAATGAGCAGTTCTTC.

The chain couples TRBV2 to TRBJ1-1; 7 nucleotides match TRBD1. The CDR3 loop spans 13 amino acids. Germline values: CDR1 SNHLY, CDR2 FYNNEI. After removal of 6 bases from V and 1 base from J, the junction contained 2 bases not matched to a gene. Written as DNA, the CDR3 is TGTGCCAGCAGGGGACAGCGGAACACTGAAGCTTTCTTT. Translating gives CASRGQRNTEAFF. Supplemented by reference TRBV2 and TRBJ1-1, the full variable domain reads EPEVTQTPSHQVTQMGQEVILRCVPISNHLYFYWYRQILGQKVEFLVSFYNNEISEKSEIFDDQFSVERPDGSNFTLKIRSTKLEDSAMYFCASRGQRNTEAFFGQGTRLTVV.

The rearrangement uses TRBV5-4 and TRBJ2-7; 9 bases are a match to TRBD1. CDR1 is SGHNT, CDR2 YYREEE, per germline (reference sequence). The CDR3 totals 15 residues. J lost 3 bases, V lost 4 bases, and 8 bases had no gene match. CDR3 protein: CASSPIQGALYEQYF. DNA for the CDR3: TGTGCCAGCAGCCCAATACAGGGGGCGCTCTACGAGCAGTACTTC.

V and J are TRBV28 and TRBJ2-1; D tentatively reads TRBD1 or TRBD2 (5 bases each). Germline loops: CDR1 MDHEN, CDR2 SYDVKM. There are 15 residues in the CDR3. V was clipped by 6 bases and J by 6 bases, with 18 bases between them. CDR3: CASRQVARTSNEQFF. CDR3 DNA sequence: TGTGCCAGCAGACAGGTAGCGCGGACGTCCAATGAGCAGTTCTTC.

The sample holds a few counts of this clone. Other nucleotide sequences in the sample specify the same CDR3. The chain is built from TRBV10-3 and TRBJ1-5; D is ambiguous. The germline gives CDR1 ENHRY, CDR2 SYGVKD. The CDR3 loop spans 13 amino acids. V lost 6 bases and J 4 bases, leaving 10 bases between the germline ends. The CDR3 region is CAIRPGINQPQHF. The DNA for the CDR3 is TGTGCCATCAGGCCCGGGATTAATCAGCCCCAGCATTTT.

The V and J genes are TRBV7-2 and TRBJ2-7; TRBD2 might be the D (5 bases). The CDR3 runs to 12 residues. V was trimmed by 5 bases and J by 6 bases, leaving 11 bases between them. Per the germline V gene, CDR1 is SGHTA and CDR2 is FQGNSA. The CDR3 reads CASSPPRGEQYF. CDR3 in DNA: TGTGCCAGCAGCCCCCCCCGGGGCGAGCAGTACTTC.

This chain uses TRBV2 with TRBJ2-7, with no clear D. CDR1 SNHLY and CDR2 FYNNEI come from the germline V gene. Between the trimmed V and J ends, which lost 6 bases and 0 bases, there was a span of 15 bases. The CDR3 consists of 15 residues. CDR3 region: CASRGRSPHSYEQYF. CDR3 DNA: TGTGCCAGCAGGGGCCGTTCACCCCACTCCTACGAGCAGTACTTC.

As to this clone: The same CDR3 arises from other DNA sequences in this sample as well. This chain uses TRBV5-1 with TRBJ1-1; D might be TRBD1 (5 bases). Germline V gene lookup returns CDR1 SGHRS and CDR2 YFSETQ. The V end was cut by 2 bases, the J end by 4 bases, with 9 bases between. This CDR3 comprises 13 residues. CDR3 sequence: CASSLERGTEAFF. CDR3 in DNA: TGCGCCAGCAGCTTAGAGAGGGGCACTGAAGCTTTCTTT.

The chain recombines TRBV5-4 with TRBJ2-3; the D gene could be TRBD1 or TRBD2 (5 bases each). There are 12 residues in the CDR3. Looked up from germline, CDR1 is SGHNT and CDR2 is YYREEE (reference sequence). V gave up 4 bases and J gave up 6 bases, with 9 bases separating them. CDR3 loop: CASSRGVDTQYF. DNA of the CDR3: TGTGCCAGCAGCCGAGGGGTGGATACGCAGTATTTT.

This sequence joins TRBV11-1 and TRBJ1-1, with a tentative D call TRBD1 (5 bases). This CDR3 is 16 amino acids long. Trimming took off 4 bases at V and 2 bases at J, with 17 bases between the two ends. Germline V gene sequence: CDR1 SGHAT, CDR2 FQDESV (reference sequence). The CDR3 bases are TGTGCCAGCAGCTATAAGCTACAGGCGCCAAACACTGAAGCTTTCTTT. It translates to CASSYKLQAPNTEAFF.